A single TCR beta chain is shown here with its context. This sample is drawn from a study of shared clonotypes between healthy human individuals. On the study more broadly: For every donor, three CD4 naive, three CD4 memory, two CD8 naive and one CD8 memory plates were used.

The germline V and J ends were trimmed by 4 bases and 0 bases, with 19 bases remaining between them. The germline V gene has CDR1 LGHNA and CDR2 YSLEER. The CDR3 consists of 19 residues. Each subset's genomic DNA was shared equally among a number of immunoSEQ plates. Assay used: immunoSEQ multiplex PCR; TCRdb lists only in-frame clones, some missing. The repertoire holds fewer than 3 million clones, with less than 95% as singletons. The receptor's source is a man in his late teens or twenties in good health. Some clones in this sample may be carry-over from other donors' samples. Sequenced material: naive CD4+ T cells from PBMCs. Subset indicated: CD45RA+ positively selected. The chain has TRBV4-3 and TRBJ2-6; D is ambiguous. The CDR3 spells CASSPWGSLKASGANVLTF. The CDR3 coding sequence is TGCGCCAGCAGCCCGTGGGGTTCGTTAAAAGCCTCTGGGGCCAACGTCCTGACTTTC.